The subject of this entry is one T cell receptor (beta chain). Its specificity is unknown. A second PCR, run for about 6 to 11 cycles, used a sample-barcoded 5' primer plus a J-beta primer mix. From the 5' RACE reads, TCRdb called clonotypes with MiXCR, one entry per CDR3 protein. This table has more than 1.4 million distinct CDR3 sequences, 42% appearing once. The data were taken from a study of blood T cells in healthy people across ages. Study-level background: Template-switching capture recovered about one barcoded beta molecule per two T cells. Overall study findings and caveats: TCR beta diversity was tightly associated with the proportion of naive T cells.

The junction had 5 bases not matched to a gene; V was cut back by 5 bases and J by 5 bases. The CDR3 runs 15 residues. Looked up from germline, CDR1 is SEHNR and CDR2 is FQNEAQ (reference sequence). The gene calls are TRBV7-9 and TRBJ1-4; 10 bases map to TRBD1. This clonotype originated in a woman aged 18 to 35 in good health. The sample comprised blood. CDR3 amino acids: CASSPGDRGNEKLFF. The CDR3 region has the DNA TGTGCCAGCAGCCCCGGGGACAGGGGAAATGAAAAACTGTTTTTT.